The entry below gives a single T cell receptor beta chain sequence along with its context. At one end the junction does not follow the germline gene, possibly because of a read error. The TCR beta profiling, which covered VDJ combination and CDR3 sequence, was carried out using genomic DNA as the template. Using its own MiXCR run on the reads, TCRdb lists one record per CDR3 protein. Seen here are some 200,000 distinct CDR3 sequences, approximately 65% observed once, and the top ten hold about 60%. This sample was included in a study of CD8+CD57+ T cells in acquired aplastic anemia. Study in general: Sorted CD4+ and CD8+ cells gave an average of about 3.4 ug of DNA.

Germline CDR1 reads SGDLS; CDR2 reads YYNGEE. CDR3 length: 15 residues. For sequencing, patients were chosen who had shown expansion of CD8+CD57+ cells by flow cytometry. Patients had not yet gotten any therapy when their blood was taken for sampling. This TCR derives from a human donor with aplastic anemia. The material sequenced was sorted CD4+, CD8+, or CD8+CD57+ T cells (not recorded which) from PBMCs. This sequence joins TRBV9 and TRBJ2-7; the match to TRBD2 covers 7 bases. CDR3 in DNA: TGTGCCAGCAGCGTGGGAGGGTGGAGTACCTACGAGCAGCACTTC. This encodes CASSVGGWSTYEQHF.